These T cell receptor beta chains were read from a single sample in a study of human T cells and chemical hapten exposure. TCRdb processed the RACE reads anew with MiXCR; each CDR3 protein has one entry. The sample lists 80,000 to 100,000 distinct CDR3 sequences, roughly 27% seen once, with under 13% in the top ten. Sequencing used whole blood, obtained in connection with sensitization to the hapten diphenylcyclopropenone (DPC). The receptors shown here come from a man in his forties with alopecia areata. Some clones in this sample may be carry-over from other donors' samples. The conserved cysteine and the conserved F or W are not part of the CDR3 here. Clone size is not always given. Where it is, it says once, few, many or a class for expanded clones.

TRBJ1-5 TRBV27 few ASSPTDSRHNQPQH
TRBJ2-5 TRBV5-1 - ASSYADRAGETQY
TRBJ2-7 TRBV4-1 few ASSPSPGSSYEQY
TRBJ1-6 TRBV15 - ATSRDYRGSPLH
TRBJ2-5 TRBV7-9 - ASSFGGVEETQY
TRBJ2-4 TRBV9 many ASSVDSDNDIQY
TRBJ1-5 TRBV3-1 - ASSQAGVNQPQH
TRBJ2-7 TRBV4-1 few ASSQDPKRGKGSYEQY
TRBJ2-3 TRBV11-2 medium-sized ASSLGQFGTSGRALADTQY
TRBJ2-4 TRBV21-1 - ASSKGEIAGGHLAKNIQY
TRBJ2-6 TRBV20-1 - SARPQDYPGANVLT
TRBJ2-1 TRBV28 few ASSLGGASKF
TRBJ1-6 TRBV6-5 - ASSYEGSSRSPLH
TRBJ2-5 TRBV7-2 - ASSYGAEGETQY
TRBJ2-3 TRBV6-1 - ASSTTSGRALDTQY
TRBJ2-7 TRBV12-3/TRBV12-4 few ASSTAGPEQY
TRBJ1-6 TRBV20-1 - SASEGRTPLH
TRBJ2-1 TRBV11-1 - ASRGIAGETQNEQF
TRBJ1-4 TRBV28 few ASSLSGVIHNEKLF
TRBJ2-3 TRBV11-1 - ASSLRRDSTDTQY
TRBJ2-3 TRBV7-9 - ASSPAVRVGTDTQY
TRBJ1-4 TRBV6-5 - ASSYQGRGEKLF
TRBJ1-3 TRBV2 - ASSEGTGERNTIY
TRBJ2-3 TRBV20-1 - SARAGCTDTQY
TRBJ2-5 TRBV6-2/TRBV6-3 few ASRGGTRQETQY
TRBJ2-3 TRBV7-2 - ASSKVAGDTQY
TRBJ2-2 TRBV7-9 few ASSPDRGRGTGELF
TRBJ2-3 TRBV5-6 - ASSFRTSGRTDTQY
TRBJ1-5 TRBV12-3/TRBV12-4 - ASSSGPQGNQPQH
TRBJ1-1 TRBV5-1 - ASRAEGGETEAF
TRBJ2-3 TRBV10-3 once AISGQSTDTQY
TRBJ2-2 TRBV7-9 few ASSGLAGASTGELF
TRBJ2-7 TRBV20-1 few SALSPEYYEQY
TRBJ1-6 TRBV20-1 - SALAGTGDNSPLH
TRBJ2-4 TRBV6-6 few ASSYSLAKNIQY
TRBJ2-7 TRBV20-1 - SAHPGGGGCEQY
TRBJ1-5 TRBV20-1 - SAATGSQPQH
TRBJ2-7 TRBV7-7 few ASSLEPGRGYEQY
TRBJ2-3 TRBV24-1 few ATSVGDRGTDTQY
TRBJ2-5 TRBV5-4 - ASSRSGGLQETQY
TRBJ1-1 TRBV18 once ASSPPHGLEAF
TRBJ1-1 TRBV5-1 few ASSLWWQANTEAF
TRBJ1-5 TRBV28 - ASSPDGIYSNQPQH
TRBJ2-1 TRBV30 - AWSDGVKNEQF
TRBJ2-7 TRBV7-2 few ASKTLTPYEQY
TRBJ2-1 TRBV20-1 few SARGWESSNEQF
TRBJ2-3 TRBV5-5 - ASSALAGGSTDTQY
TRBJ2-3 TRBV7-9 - ASSRASGSADTQY
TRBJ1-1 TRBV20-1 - SARETGKMNTEAF
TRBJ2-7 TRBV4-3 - ASSRGRTFYEQY
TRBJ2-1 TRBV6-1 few ASKTSGTYEQF
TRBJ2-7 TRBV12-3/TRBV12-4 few ASSQNGGTEQY
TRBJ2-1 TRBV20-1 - SAREEGTRLNEQF
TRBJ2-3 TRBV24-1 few ATSDVGATDTQY
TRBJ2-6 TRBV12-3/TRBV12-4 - ASTPSGANVLT
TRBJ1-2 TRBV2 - ASSSRVGNYGYT